This T cell receptor (beta chain) was sequenced during a study of blood T cell repertoires in COVID-19. CDR1 is SGHVS and CDR2 is FNYEAQ in the germline V gene. The V and J ends lost 2 bases and 2 bases, in that order; junction bases with no gene match: 4. This CDR3 has 17 amino acids. Many counts were recorded for this clone. Original data processing: Nucleated cell counts were estimated from reference gene primer amplification. Sequencing used immunoSEQ multiplex PCR; TCRdb keeps in-frame clones, though not all of them. V, J and clone size were drawn from that table, and D and trimming were deduced from the DNA. The table lists over 150,000 clones, roughly four fifths of them singletons.

The J gene is TRBJ2-3, the V gene TRBV7-6; 13 nucleotides align to TRBD2. Material: PBMCs or T cells enriched from blood (not recorded which). The sequence was obtained from a man aged 35 to 55 who had recovered from COVID-19. CDR3 sequence: CASSLSGLAGFTDTQYF. CDR3 DNA sequence: TGTGCCAGCAGCTTATCGGGACTAGCGGGATTCACAGATACGCAGTATTTT.